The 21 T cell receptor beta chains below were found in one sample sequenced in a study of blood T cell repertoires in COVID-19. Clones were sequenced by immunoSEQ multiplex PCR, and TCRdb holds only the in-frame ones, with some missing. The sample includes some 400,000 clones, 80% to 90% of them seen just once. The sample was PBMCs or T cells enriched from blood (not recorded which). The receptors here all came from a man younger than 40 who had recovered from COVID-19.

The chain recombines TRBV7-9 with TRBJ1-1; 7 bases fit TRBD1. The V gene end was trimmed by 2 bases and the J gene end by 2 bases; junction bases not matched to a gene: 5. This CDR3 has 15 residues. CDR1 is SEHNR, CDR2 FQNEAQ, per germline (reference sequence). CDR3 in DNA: TGTGCCAGCAGCTTAACCGGGACAGAAAACACTGAAGCTTTCTTT. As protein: CASSLTGTENTEAFF.

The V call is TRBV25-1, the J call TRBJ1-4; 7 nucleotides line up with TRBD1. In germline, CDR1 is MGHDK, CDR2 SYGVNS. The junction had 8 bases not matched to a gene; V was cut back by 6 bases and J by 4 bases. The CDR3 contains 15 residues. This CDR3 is CASSQPGGNNEKLFF. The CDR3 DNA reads TGTGCCAGCAGCCAACCAGGGGGAAATAATGAAAAACTGTTTTTT.

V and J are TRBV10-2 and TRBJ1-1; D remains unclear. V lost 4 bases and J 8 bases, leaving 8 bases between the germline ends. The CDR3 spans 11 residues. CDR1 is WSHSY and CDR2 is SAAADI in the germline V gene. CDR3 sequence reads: CASSAGQEAFF. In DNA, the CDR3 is TGCGCCAGCAGTGCGGGTCAGGAAGCTTTCTTT.

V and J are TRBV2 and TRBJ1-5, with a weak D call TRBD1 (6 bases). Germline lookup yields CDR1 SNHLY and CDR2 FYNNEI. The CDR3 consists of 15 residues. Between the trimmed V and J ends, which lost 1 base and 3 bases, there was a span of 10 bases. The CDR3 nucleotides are TGTGCCAGCAGTGAAGACAGGGCGGTCAATCAGCCCCAGCATTTT. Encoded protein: CASSEDRAVNQPQHF.

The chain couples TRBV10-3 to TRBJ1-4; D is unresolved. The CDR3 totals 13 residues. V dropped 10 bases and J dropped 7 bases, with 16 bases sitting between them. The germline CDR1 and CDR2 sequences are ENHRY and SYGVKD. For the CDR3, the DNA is TGTGCCAGCACAACTTCAGAGGGTGAAAAACTGTTTTTT. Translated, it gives CASTTSEGEKLFF.

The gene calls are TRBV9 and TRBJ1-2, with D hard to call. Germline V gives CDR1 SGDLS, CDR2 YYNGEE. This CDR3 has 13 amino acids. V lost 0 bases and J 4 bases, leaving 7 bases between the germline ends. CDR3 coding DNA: TGTGCCAGCAGCGTAGCGGAGTTCTATGGCTACACCTTC. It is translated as CASSVAEFYGYTF.

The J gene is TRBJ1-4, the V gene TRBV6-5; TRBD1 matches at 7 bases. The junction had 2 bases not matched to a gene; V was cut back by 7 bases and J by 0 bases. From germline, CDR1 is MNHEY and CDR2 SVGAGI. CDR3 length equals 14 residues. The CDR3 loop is CASTRGATNEKLFF. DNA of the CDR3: TGTGCCAGCACCAGGGGGGCAACTAATGAAAAACTGTTTTTT.

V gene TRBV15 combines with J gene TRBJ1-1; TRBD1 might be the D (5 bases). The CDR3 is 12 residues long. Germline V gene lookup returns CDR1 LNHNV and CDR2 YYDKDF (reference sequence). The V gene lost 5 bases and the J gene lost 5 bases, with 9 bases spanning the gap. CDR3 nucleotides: TGTGCCACCAGCCCAGGGTTGACTGAAGCTTTCTTT. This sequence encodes CATSPGLTEAFF.

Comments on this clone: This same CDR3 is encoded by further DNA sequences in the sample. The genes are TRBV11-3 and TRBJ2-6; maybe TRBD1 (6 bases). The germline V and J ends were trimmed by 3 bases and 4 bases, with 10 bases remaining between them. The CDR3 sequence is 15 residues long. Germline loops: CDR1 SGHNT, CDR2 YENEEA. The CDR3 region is CASSLDSSGANVLTF. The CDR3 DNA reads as TGTGCCAGCAGCTTGGACAGCTCCGGGGCCAACGTCCTGACTTTC.

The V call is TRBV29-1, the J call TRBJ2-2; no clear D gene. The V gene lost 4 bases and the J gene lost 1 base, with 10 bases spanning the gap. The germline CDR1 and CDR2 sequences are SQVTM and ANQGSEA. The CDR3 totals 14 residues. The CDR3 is CSVAHPGNTGELFF. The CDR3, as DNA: TGCAGCGTTGCCCATCCGGGGAACACCGGGGAGCTGTTTTTT.

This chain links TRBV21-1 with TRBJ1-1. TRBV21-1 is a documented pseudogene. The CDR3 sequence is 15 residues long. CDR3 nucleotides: TGTGCCAGCAGCAAAGTGCGGGGGATGAACACTGAAGCTTTCTTT. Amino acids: CASSKVRGMNTEAFF.

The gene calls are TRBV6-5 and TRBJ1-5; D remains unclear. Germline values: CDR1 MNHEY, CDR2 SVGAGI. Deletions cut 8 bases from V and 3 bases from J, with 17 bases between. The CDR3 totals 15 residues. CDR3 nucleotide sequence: TGTGCCAGCCGTAACTTCGCCCCAGACAATCAGCCCCAGCATTTT. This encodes CASRNFAPDNQPQHF.

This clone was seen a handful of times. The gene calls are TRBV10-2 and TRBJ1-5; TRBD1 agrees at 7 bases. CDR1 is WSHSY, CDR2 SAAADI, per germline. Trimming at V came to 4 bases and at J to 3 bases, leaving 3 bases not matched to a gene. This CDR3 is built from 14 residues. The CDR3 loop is CASSGGGPNQPQHF. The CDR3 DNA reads TGCGCCAGCAGTGGAGGGGGCCCCAATCAGCCCCAGCATTTT.

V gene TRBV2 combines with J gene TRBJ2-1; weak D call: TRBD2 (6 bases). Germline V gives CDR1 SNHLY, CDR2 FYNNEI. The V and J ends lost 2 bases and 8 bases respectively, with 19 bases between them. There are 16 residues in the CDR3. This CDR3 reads CASSEPGLSKGHEQFF. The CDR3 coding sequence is TGTGCCAGCAGTGAACCGGGACTCTCGAAAGGGCATGAGCAGTTCTTC.

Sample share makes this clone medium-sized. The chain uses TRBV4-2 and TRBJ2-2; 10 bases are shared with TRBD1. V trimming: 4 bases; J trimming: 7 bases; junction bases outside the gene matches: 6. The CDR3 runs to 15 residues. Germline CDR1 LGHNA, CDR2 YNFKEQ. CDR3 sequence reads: CASSPGTGEIGELFF. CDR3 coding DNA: TGTGCCAGCAGCCCCGGGACAGGGGAAATCGGGGAGCTGTTTTTT.

The CDR3 spells CASTPTGLAYNEQFF. CDR3 nucleotide sequence: TGTGCCAGCACCCCAACCGGACTAGCGTACAATGAGCAGTTCTTC. This rearrangement joins TRBV6-5 to TRBJ2-1; 9 bases match TRBD2. V gave up 7 bases and J gave up 4 bases; unmatched junction bases: 8. CDR3 length: 15 amino acids. CDR1 is MNHEY, CDR2 SVGAGI, per germline.

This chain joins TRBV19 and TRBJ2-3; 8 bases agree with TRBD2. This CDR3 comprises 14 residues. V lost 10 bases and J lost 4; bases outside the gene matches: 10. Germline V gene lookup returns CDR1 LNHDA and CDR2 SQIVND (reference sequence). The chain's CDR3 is CATVGRGGADTQYF. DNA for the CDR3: TGTGCCACCGTAGGTCGGGGGGGGGCAGATACGCAGTATTTT.

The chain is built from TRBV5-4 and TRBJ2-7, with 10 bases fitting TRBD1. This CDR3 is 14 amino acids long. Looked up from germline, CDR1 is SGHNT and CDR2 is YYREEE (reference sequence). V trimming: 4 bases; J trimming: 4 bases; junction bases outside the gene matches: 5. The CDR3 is CASSPPGQGYEQYF. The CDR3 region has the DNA TGTGCCAGCAGCCCGCCGGGACAGGGGTACGAGCAGTACTTC.

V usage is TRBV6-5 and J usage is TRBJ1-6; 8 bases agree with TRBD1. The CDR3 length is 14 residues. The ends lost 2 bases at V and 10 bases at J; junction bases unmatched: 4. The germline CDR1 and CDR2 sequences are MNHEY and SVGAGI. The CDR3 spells CASSYGQGVSPLHF. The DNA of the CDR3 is TGTGCCAGCAGTTACGGACAGGGAGTATCACCCCTCCACTTT.

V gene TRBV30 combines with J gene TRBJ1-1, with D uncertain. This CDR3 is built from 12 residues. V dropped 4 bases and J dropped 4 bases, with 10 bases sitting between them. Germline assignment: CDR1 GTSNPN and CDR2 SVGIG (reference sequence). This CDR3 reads CAWMGGITEAFF. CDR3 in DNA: TGTGCCTGGATGGGAGGGATCACTGAAGCTTTCTTT.

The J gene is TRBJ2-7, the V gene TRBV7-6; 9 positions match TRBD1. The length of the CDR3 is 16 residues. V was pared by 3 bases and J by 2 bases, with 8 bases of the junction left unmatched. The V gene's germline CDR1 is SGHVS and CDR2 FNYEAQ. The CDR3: CASSFTAGQGTYEQYF. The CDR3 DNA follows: TGTGCCAGCAGCTTCACCGCGGGACAGGGTACCTACGAGCAGTACTTC.